This TCR beta chain was recovered during a study of cytomegalovirus exposure and HLA in healthy donors. Of note for this clone: Its target is not known.

General study points: Cytomegalovirus-associated TCR beta chains were listed, numbering around 150.

Germline CDR1 is SGHRS and CDR2 is YFSETQ. This CDR3 region has 14 residues. V lost 2 bases and J 5 bases, leaving 14 bases between the germline ends. It was with 60 Vbeta and 13 Jbeta primers that the PCR ran. Repertoires were generated with immunoSEQ multiplex PCR, while TCRdb's copy carries only in-frame clones and drops some. The table records roughly 130,000 clones, around 74% of them present only once. This sequence originates from a woman between 50 and 59 years old in good health and CMV-seropositive. This chain connects TRBV5-1 to TRBJ2-7; D perhaps matches TRBD1 (5 bases). The material sequenced was PBMCs. The CDR3 DNA reads TGCGCCAGCAGCTTAGGGTATAAAGGGGACGAGCAGTACTTC. Translating gives CASSLGYKGDEQYF.